The entry below describes one T cell receptor beta chain. What it binds is unknown. This entry comes from a study of blood T cells in healthy people across ages. Findings of the study overall: Investigators viewed diversity estimates from one million T cells as underestimates, the study reported.

CDR3 length equals 14 residues. Germline-derived CDR1 and CDR2 are DFQATT and SNEGSKA (reference sequence). V was clipped by 5 bases and J by 5 bases; unmatched bases: 11. Through a sample-barcoded 5' primer and a J-beta primer mix, a second PCR was run for roughly 7 to 12 cycles. MiXCR was run by TCRdb on the 5' RACE reads, yielding one entry per CDR3 protein. The sample lists under 800,000 distinct CDR3 sequences; roughly 45% were seen once. This receptor was identified in an older woman in good health. The material sequenced was blood. The genes are TRBV20-1 and TRBJ1-1, with TRBD1 matching over 7 bases. CDR3 nucleotides: TGCAGTGCTCCAAACGTTAACAGGGGTACTGAAGCTTTCTTT. Protein product: CSAPNVNRGTEAFF.